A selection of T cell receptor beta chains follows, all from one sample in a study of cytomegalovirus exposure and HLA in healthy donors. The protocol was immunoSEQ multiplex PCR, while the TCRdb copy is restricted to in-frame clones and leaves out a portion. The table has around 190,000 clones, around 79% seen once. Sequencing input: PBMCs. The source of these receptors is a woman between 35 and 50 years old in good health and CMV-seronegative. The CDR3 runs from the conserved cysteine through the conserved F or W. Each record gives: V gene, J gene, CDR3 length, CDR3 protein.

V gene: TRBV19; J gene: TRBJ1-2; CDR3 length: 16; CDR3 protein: CASSIVETGGDYGYTF
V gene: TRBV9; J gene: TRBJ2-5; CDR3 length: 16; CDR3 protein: CASSVNPRDSGETQYF
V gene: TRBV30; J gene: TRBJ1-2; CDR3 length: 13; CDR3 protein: CAWTRDSRYGYTF
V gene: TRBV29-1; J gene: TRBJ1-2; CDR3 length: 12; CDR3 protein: CRVGGTGAGYTF
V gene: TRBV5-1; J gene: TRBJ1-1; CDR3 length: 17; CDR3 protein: CASSLRQAWGTNTEAFF
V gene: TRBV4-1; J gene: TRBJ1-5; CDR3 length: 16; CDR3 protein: CASSLLLRMSNQPQHF
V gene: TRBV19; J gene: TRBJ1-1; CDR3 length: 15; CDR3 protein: CASRPDRGLGQEAFF
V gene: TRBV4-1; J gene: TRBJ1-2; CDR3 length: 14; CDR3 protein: CASSPPQGSRGYTF
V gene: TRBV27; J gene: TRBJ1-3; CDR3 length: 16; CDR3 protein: CASSREGQLSGNTIYF
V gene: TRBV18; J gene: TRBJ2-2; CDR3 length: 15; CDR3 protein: CASSPGTGTTGELFF
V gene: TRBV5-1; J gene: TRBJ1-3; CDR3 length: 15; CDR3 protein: CASSPTGDSGNTIYF
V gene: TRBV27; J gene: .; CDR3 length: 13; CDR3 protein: CASSDLAAYEQYF
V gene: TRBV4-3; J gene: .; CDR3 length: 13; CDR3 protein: CASSQVRGNEQYF
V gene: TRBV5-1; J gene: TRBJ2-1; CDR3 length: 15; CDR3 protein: CASTPGTGSYNEQFF
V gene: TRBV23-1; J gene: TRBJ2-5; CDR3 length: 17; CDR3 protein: CASSQSPDRWGQETQYF
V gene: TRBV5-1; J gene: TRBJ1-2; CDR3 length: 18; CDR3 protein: CASSLFGAGGGTNYGYTF
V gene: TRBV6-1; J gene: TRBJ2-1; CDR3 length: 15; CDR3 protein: CASSDGGGPYNEQFF
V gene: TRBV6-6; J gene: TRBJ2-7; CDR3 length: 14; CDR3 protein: CASSLGRRGNEQYF
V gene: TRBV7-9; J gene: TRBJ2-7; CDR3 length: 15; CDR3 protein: CSSSTPRDRAYEQYF
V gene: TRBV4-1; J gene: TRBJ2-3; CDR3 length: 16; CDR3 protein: CASSPNSPRGTDTQYF
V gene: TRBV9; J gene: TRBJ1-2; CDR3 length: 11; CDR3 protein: CASSAPGGYTF
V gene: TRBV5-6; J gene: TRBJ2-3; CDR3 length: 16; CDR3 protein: CASSPPVGSGRYTQYF
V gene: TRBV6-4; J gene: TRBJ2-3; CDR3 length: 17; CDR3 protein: CASSETAGLSGGRTQYF
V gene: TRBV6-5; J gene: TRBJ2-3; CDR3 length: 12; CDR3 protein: CAIGQGSDTQYF
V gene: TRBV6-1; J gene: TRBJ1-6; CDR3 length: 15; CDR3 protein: CASSEFTGVNSPLHF
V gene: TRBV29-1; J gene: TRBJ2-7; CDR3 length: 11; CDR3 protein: CSVEEGSGQYF
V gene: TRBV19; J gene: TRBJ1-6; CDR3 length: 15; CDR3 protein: CASSLNRGQNSPLHF
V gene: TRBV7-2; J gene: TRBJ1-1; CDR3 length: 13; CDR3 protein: CASSLTGGTEAFF
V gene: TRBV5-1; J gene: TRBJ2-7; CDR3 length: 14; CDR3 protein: CASSLKGQGYEQYF
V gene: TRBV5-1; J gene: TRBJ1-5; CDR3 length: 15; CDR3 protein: CASSSTGANNQPQHF
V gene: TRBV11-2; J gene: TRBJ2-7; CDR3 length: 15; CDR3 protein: CASSLELAGSYEQYF
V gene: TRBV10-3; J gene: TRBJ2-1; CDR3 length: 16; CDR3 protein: CAIRRSLAGIVNEQFF
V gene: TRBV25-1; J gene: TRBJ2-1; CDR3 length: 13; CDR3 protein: CASSLAGGTEQFF
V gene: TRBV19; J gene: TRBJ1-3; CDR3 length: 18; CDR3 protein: CASTAGTAPSGTGNTIYF
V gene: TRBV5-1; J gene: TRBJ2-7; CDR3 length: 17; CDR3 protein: CASSLAEAGIGSYEQYF
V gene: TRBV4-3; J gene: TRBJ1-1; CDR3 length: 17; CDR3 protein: CASSRSMILGQNTEAFF
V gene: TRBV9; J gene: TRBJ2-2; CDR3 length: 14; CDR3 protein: CASSPPLSTGELFF
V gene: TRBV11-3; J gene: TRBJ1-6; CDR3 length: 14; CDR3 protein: CASRYNDRNSPLHF
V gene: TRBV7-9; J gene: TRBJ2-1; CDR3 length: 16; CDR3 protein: CASRNTQGSSYNEQFF
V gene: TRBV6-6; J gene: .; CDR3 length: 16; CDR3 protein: CASSPIRGGLRYEQYF
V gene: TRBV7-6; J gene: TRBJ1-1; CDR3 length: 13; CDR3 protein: CASSLQGPAEAFF
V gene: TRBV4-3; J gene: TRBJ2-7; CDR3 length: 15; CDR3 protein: CASSQERQNPYEQYF
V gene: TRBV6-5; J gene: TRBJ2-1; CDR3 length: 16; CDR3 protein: CASSSASGRDYNEQFF
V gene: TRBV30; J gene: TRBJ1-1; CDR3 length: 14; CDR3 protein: CAWGSRGGRREAFF
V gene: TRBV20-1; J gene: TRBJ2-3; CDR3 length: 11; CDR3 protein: CSATRSDTQYF
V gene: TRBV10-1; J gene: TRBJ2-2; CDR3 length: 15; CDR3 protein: CASSARTGNTGELFF
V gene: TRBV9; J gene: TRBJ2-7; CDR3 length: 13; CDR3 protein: CASSVGTVGEQYF
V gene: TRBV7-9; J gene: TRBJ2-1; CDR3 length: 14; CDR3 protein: CASSRTGWDNEQFF
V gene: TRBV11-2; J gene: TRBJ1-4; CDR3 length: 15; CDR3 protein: CASSLKGATNEKLFF
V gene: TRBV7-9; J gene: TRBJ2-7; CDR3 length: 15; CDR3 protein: CASSPGLAGVYEQYF
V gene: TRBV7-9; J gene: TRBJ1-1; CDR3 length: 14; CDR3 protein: CASSLMTGGTEAFF